This TCR beta chain stems from a study of low-dose radiotherapy and immunotherapy resistance in tumors. Study-wide context: With 1 Gy per fraction every two weeks, Cohort 2 accumulated 13 Gy across 26 weeks.

V lost 4 bases, J lost 4 bases, and 8 bases stayed unmatched. The CDR3 consists of 15 residues. The germline V gene encodes CDR1 SGHRS and CDR2 YFSETQ. cDNA synthesis used a TRAV/TRBV-specific primer set for both chains. For amplifying TCRs, the PCR ran for roughly 20 cycles with Phusion, which was used together with a constant-region primer and the adapter on the V primers. MiXCR, applied by TCRdb to the reads, yields one record per CDR3 protein. This table has roughly 10,000 distinct CDR3 sequences, 40% to 55% appearing once. This receptor was taken from a human donor with advanced metastatic prostate, ovarian, gallbladder or colorectal cancer (not recorded which). This table probably holds off-target reads from a library built for another chain. The chain is built from TRBV5-1 and TRBJ2-7; 10 bases align to TRBD1. The CDR3 coding sequence is TGCGCCAGCAGCCAGAAAATGGGACAGGGGTACGAGCAGTACTTC. Its translation is CASSQKMGQGYEQYF.